The next 25 T cell receptor beta chains were all read from a single sample in a study of regulatory T cells in long-lasting Graves disease. Regarding time point: newly diagnosed GD, antithyroid drugs for less than 3 months. Extracted RNA from PBMCs served as the source of the TCR library. To make TCR beta libraries, researchers used iRepertoire HTBI primers and Arm-PCR of CDR3 regions. Via MiXCR, TCRdb re-called the multiplex PCR reads, giving one row per CDR3 protein. The sample carries hundreds of thousands of distinct CDR3 sequences, 15% to 20% recorded once. The sequences come from peripheral blood mononuclear cells (PBMCs), collected at new diagnosis, from a patient treated with antithyroid drugs. The receptor source for this set is a female donor with Graves disease.

The chain is built from TRBV18 and TRBJ2-1; no firm D call. The CDR3 totals 15 residues. Between the trimmed V and J ends, which lost 5 bases and 0 bases, there was a span of 11 bases. Germline assignment: CDR1 KGHSH and CDR2 LQKENI. This CDR3 is CASSSILSSYNEQFF. DNA for the CDR3: TGTGCCAGCTCATCAATACTAAGCTCCTACAATGAGCAGTTCTTC.

This clonotype was detected ten times or more. The V gene is TRBV10-1, the J gene TRBJ2-5, with a tentative D call TRBD2 (6 bases). The CDR3 sequence is 14 residues long. From germline, CDR1 is WNHNN and CDR2 SYGVQD (reference sequence). V lost 2 bases and J 7 bases, leaving 14 bases between the germline ends. In DNA form, the CDR3 reads TGCGCCAGCAGTGAGGACAGCGGGCGGGGGACCCAGTACTTC. The encoded protein is CASSEDSGRGTQYF.

In the case of this clonotype: It may be a read error: a sequence one base away is much more abundant. V is TRBV2 and J is TRBJ2-1; 8 bases fit TRBD2. Trimming took 6 bases from V and 10 from J; bases not matched to a gene: 14. Germline V gene data show CDR1 as SNHLY and CDR2 as FYNNEI. The CDR3 has 15 residues. CDR3 DNA sequence: TGTGCCAGCAGCGGGGGGGGTACTACCTCCTACGAGCAGTTCTTC. Protein sequence: CASSGGGTTSYEQFF.

This clonotype was recorded many times. CDR3 sequence: CASSEQQGSPSYEQYF. The CDR3 bases are TGTGCCAGCAGTGAACAACAGGGAAGCCCTTCCTACGAGCAGTACTTC. V gene TRBV6-1 combines with J gene TRBJ2-7; TRBD1 is a possible D gene (6 bases). The germline V and J ends were trimmed by 2 bases and 1 base, with 15 bases remaining between them. CDR3 length equals 16 residues. Germline V gene sequence: CDR1 MNHNS, CDR2 SASEGT.

This clonotype was picked up many times. The gene calls are TRBV20-1 and TRBJ2-3; D call uncertain. The length of the CDR3 is 14 residues. The V end was cut by 1 base, the J end by 4 bases, with 12 bases between. Per germline, CDR1 DFQATT and CDR2 SNEGSKA (reference sequence). The CDR3 DNA reads as TGCAGTGCTAGAGTAGGGTGGAGCCCAGATACGCAGTATTTT. Amino acid sequence: CSARVGWSPDTQYF.

This clonotype was found a few times. The CDR3 loop is CSARLNEAGGAKNIQYF. CDR3 sequence (DNA): TGCAGTGCTAGACTTAATGAGGCGGGAGGAGCCAAAAACATTCAGTACTTC. V gene TRBV20-1 combines with J gene TRBJ2-4, with TRBD2 matching 8 bases. This CDR3 region has 17 residues. Germline V CDR1 and CDR2: DFQATT, SNEGSKA (reference sequence). V shed 2 bases, J shed 0 bases, and the junction held 9 bases outside the gene matches.

This clonotype was found many times. This chain links TRBV7-9 with TRBJ1-1; no clear D. Germline V gives CDR1 SEHNR, CDR2 FQNEAQ (reference sequence). V lost 0 bases, J lost 4 bases, and 9 bases lay in between. The CDR3 spans 14 residues. The chain's CDR3 is CASSLAQEGTEAFF. DNA for the CDR3: TGTGCCAGCAGCTTAGCGCAGGAGGGCACTGAAGCTTTCTTT.

The chain combines TRBV6-5 with TRBJ2-7, with 10 bases that match TRBD1. Germline CDR1 and CDR2: MNHEY and SVGAGI. V lost 4 bases, J lost 5 bases, and 8 bases stayed unmatched. The length of the CDR3 is 15 residues. The CDR3: CASSSRDRGSHEQYF. Here the CDR3 DNA reads TGTGCCAGCAGTTCCCGGGACAGGGGTTCCCACGAGCAGTACTTC.

This clonotype has more than one count but fewer than ten. This chain uses TRBV6-2 or TRBV6-3 with TRBJ2-5; no clear D. The CDR3 length is 14 residues. Looked up from germline, CDR1 is MNHEY and CDR2 is SVGEGT. The V and J ends lost 2 bases and 4 bases respectively, with 11 bases between them. In DNA, the CDR3 is TGTGCCAGCAGTTACCGGCTGGCGGCAGAGACCCAGTACTTC. This codes for CASSYRLAAETQYF.

Concerning this clonotype: A much more abundant neighbour one base away suggests this may be a read error. The V gene is TRBV4-1, the J gene TRBJ1-1; D not resolved. The length of the CDR3 is 14 residues. Trimming shortened V by 2 bases and J by 0 bases, and 7 bases separated the two germline ends. CDR1 and CDR2 from the germline V gene are MGHRA and YSYEKL. CDR3 sequence reads: CASSQRPMNTEAFF. Written as DNA, the CDR3 is TGCGCCAGCAGCCAACGGCCGATGAACACTGAAGCTTTCTTT.

This clonotype came up many times. The chain has TRBV20-1 and TRBJ1-5; D is possibly TRBD1 (6 bases). The CDR3 spans 18 residues. Trimming stripped 6 bases from V and 0 bases from J, with 24 bases between. CDR1 and CDR2 from the germline V gene are DFQATT and SNEGSKA (reference sequence). Here the CDR3 DNA reads TGCAGTGCAACCCGGAGGGGACAAGCTTGGGATAGCAATCAGCCCCAGCATTTT. This encodes CSATRRGQAWDSNQPQHF.

This rearrangement joins TRBV19 to TRBJ1-4; D uncertain. This CDR3 has 16 amino acids. V was clipped by 2 bases and J by 0 bases, with 10 bases between them. Germline loops: CDR1 LNHDA, CDR2 SQIVND (reference sequence). The CDR3 loop is CASSIIVQPTNEKLFF. In DNA form, the CDR3 reads TGTGCCAGTAGTATAATCGTACAGCCAACTAATGAAAAACTGTTTTTT.

This clonotype has at least ten counts. This chain joins TRBV27 and TRBJ2-1; tentatively, D is TRBD2 (6 bases). CDR3 length: 13 amino acids. The germline CDR1 and CDR2 sequences are MNHEY and SMNVEV (reference sequence). Deletions cut 5 bases from V and 6 bases from J, with 11 bases between. The CDR3 reads CASSQAGGNEQFF. Written as DNA, the CDR3 is TGTGCCAGCAGTCAAGCGGGCGGCAATGAGCAGTTCTTC.

This clonotype was counted ten times or more. This chain joins TRBV11-3 and TRBJ2-2; maybe TRBD1 (5 bases). The ends were cut back, 1 base at V and 2 bases at J, with 8 bases in the middle. CDR3 length: 15 amino acids. Germline V gene lookup returns CDR1 SGHNT and CDR2 YENEEA. CDR3 region: CASSLAQGNTGELFF. CDR3 DNA: TGTGCCAGCAGCTTAGCTCAGGGTAACACCGGGGAGCTGTTTTTT.

This clonotype has a handful of counts. The chain couples TRBV5-6 to TRBJ1-4, with 7 bases fitting TRBD1. The CDR3 has 14 amino acids. The ends lost 6 bases at V and 7 bases at J; junction bases unmatched: 9. The germline CDR1 and CDR2 sequences are SGHDT and YYEEEE. CDR3 loop: CASKRGTEIEKLFF. DNA for the CDR3: TGTGCCAGCAAGCGCGGGACAGAAATTGAAAAACTGTTTTTT.

This clonotype came up many times. The V gene is TRBV5-1, the J gene TRBJ2-1; no clear D gene. V gave up 3 bases and J gave up 6 bases, with 13 bases separating them. Germline loops: CDR1 SGHRS, CDR2 YFSETQ. The CDR3 consists of 14 residues. The CDR3 DNA reads as TGCGCCAGCAGCTGGAGCAGCAGCTTCAATGAGCAGTTCTTC. This encodes CASSWSSSFNEQFF.

This clonotype has ten or more counts. V is TRBV19 and J is TRBJ2-7; the match to TRBD2 covers 11 bases. CDR1 LNHDA and CDR2 SQIVND come from the germline V gene (reference sequence). With 2 bases clipped from V and 3 bases from J, the junction kept 3 bases outside the gene matches. The CDR3 has 15 amino acids. The CDR3 spells CASSIPTSGNYEQYF. The CDR3 DNA sequence: TGTGCCAGTAGTATACCGACTAGCGGGAACTACGAGCAGTACTTC.

This clonotype was observed a handful of times. The V gene is TRBV2, the J gene TRBJ1-3; D gene uncertain. CDR3 length: 15 residues. Germline assignment: CDR1 SNHLY and CDR2 FYNNEI. The V end lost 0 bases, the J end lost 0 bases, and 6 bases lay between the germline ends. CDR3 amino acids: CASSEAGFSGNTIYF. Here the CDR3 DNA reads TGTGCCAGCAGTGAAGCGGGGTTCTCTGGAAACACCATATATTTT. The whole variable domain, filled in from reference TRBV2 and TRBJ1-3, reads EPEVTQTPSHQVTQMGQEVILRCVPISNHLYFYWYRQILGQKVEFLVSFYNNEISEKSEIFDDQFSVERPDGSNFTLKIRSTKLEDSAMYFCASSEAGFSGNTIYFGEGSWLTVV.

This clonotype was seen only once. Just one base apart from a much larger clone, this may be a read error. The chain has TRBV7-9 and TRBJ2-1, with D perhaps being TRBD1 or TRBD2 (5 bases each). The germline V gene encodes CDR1 SEHNR and CDR2 FQNEAQ (reference sequence). Trimming pared 5 bases from V and 15 bases from J, leaving 23 bases between. The CDR3 contains 14 residues. For the CDR3, the DNA is TGTGCCAGCAGCCCCGGAGAGGGGTTACATATGGGGTTCTTC. It yields the protein CASSPGEGLHMGFF.

The CDR3 bases are TGTGCCAGTAGTCCACGACAGGGGGCGAGTCAGCCCCAGCATTTT. The encoded protein is CASSPRQGASQPQHF. The chain recombines TRBV19 with TRBJ1-5, with 10 nucleotides matching TRBD1. The V and J ends lost 5 bases and 6 bases, in that order; junction bases with no gene match: 7. Per germline, CDR1 LNHDA and CDR2 SQIVND (reference sequence). The CDR3 contains 15 residues.

This clonotype was detected ten times or more. This chain joins TRBV20-1 and TRBJ1-5; D perhaps matches TRBD1 (5 bases). CDR3 size: 13 residues. Trimming cost V 6 bases and J 5 bases, with 14 bases left between them. Per germline, CDR1 DFQATT and CDR2 SNEGSKA (reference sequence). For the CDR3, the DNA is TGCAGTGCCCTGACAGAACTAGATCAGCCCCAGCATTTT. It translates to CSALTELDQPQHF.

This clonotype was observed many times. This chain joins TRBV27 and TRBJ2-3; D not resolved. The CDR3 is made up of 16 amino acids. The germline V gene encodes CDR1 MNHEY and CDR2 SMNVEV (reference sequence). V lost 0 bases, J lost 4 bases, and 14 bases lay in between. CDR3 amino acids: CASSLSRALSADTQYF. The CDR3 DNA follows: TGTGCCAGCAGTTTATCCCGGGCGTTGAGCGCAGATACGCAGTATTTT.

This clonotype was recorded at least ten times. This rearrangement joins TRBV6-5 to TRBJ1-4; possible D gene TRBD1, 5 bases. The germline V and J ends were trimmed by 0 bases and 7 bases, with 15 bases remaining between them. The CDR3 covers 16 residues. CDR1 is MNHEY, CDR2 SVGAGI, per germline. CDR3 coding DNA: TGTGCCAGCAGTTACTCGTTGGCAGGGAGCAGTGAAAAACTGTTTTTT. It is translated as CASSYSLAGSSEKLFF.

This clonotype was picked up a small number of times. The CDR3 region has the DNA TGTGCCAGCAGAGCCAAGACATTTGGAACTGAAGCTTTCTTT. It yields the protein CASRAKTFGTEAFF. The rearrangement links TRBV6-1 to TRBJ1-1; no definite D call. This CDR3 comprises 14 residues. Looked up from germline, CDR1 is MNHNS and CDR2 is SASEGT. Trimming left V 6 bases short and J 5 bases short, with 16 bases between.

Many counts were recorded for this clonotype. The rearrangement links TRBV19 to TRBJ1-5, with no clear D. Germline loops: CDR1 LNHDA, CDR2 SQIVND (reference sequence). Trimming stripped 4 bases from V and 1 base from J, with 11 bases between. The CDR3 runs to 15 residues. The CDR3 DNA sequence: TGTGCCAGTAGTAAGCAACAGTCAAGCAATCAGCCCCAGCATTTT. Protein: CASSKQQSSNQPQHF.